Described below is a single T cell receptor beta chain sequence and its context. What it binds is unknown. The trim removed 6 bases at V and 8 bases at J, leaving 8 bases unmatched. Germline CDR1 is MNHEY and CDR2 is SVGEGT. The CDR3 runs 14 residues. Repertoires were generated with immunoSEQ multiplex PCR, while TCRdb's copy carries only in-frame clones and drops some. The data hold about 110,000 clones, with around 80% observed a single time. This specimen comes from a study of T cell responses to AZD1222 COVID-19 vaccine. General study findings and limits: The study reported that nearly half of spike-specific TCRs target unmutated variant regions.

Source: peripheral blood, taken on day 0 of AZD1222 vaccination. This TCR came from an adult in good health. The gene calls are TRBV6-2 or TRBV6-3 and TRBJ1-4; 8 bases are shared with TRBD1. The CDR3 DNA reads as TGTGCCAGCAGCCGGACAGGGAGTATCGAAAAACTGTTTTTT. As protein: CASSRTGSIEKLFF.